This entry is about one TCR beta chain. Its antigen remains unidentified. The source of the sample is a study of T cell responses to AZD1222 COVID-19 vaccine. Study outcomes and limitations: It was only a handful of AZD1222 recipients who were seropositive at baseline. The breadth and depth of Spike-specific TCRs increased once two AZD1222 doses had been given. In a largely white British group with more females than males, clonal diversity was possibly underestimated. Of spike-specific TCRs, nearly half reportedly target regions left unmutated in variants.

Clones were read by immunoSEQ multiplex PCR, and TCRdb kept only the in-frame ones, dropping some. The sample carries approximately 150,000 clones, 90% to 95% recorded once. The V gene's germline CDR1 is SGHRS and CDR2 YFSETQ. This CDR3 region has 15 residues. The J segment lost 7 bases and the V segment lost 0 bases, leaving 9 bases of the junction unmatched. V and J are TRBV5-1 and TRBJ1-2; 7 nucleotides match TRBD1. The sequence was obtained from an adult who received the AZD1222 COVID-19 vaccine. The sample was peripheral blood, taken 28 days after the second AZD1222 dose. The CDR3 loop reads CASSLAPDRVSGYTF. In nucleotides, the CDR3 is TGCGCCAGCAGCTTGGCCCCCGACAGGGTTAGTGGCTACACCTTC.